Each of the 30 T cell receptor beta chains below was sequenced from the same sample in a study of T cell repertoires in cytomegalovirus infection. TCRdb re-analysed the reads in MiXCR, keeping a single row per CDR3 protein. The sample has some 400,000 distinct CDR3 sequences; approximately 30% are singletons. Sequenced sample: PBMCs. The origin of the receptors is a human donor in good health (CMV status not recorded). Some clones in this sample may be carry-over from other donors' samples.

Many counts were recorded for this clonotype. J is TRBJ1-1 and V is TRBV6-1; tentatively, D is TRBD1 (5 bases). Per the germline V gene, CDR1 is MNHNS and CDR2 is SASEGT. The CDR3 contains 10 residues. V was clipped by 6 bases and J by 14 bases, with 13 bases between them. This CDR3 is CASRGTQGFF. The CDR3 DNA reads TGTGCCAGCAGGGGGACGCAAGGCTTCTTT.

In DNA form, the CDR3 reads TGTGCCAGCAGCCATATGGACAGGAATCAGCCCCAGCATTTT. This gives the protein CASSHMDRNQPQHF. The chain joins TRBV5-5 to TRBJ1-5, with 7 bases aligning to TRBD1. This CDR3 comprises 14 residues. Germline trimming cut 4 bases from V and 4 bases from J; bases unmatched to any gene: 5. CDR1 SGHKS and CDR2 YYEKEE come from the germline V gene (reference sequence).

The chain uses TRBV2 and TRBJ1-5; TRBD1 aligns across 7 bases. The germline gives CDR1 SNHLY, CDR2 FYNNEI. Trimming at V came to 4 bases and at J to 6 bases, leaving 12 bases not matched to a gene. CDR3 length: 16 residues. In nucleotides, the CDR3 is TGTGCCAGCAGTGTTGAAGGGGGCGAGAGGGGTCAGCCCCAGCATTTT. It codes for CASSVEGGERGQPQHF.

V usage is TRBV29-1 and J usage is TRBJ1-1; D unresolved. Trimming shortened V by 5 bases and J by 0 bases, and 16 bases separated the two germline ends. This CDR3 region has 15 residues. CDR1 is SQVTM and CDR2 is ANQGSEA in the germline V gene. CDR3 nucleotide sequence: TGCAGCGTTAGTGCCCGGCTCTTGATGAACACTGAAGCTTTCTTT. This encodes CSVSARLLMNTEAFF. The full variable domain, rest sourced from reference TRBV29-1 and TRBJ1-1, is SAVISQKPSRDICQRGTSLTIQCQVDSQVTMMFWYRQQPGQSLTLIATANQGSEATYESGFVIDKFPISRPNLTFSTLTVSNMSPEDSSIYLCSVSARLLMNTEAFFGQGTRLTVV.

This clonotype was detected ten times or more. This CDR3 reads CASSLAPYSFSSNQPQHF. The CDR3 nucleotides are TGTGCCAGCAGCTTAGCACCTTACAGTTTTTCTAGCAATCAGCCCCAGCATTTT. The rearrangement uses TRBV7-8 and TRBJ1-5; the D is unclear. Germline CDR1 reads SGHVS; CDR2 reads FQNEAQ. V lost 0 bases, J lost 0 bases, and 15 bases lay in between. The CDR3 sequence is 18 residues long.

The chain is built from TRBV24-1 and TRBJ1-5; D is ambiguous. V lost 1 base to trimming and J lost 1 base, with 4 bases between them. CDR1 is KGHDR and CDR2 is SFDVKD in the germline V gene. The CDR3 totals 14 residues. CDR3 in amino acids: CATSDFNSNQPQHF. The CDR3 DNA follows: TGTGCCACCAGTGATTTCAACAGCAATCAGCCCCAGCATTTT.

This sequence joins TRBV5-4 and TRBJ1-2, with 9 bases aligning to TRBD1. V lost 6 bases and J lost 4; bases outside the gene matches: 4. This CDR3 is 13 amino acids long. Germline lookup yields CDR1 SGHNT and CDR2 YYREEE (reference sequence). The CDR3 nucleotides are TGTGCCAGCACCGGGACAGGGTTCTATGGCTACACCTTC. Its protein is CASTGTGFYGYTF.

V gene TRBV7-2 combines with J gene TRBJ2-3, with 9 bases aligning to TRBD2. The CDR3 runs to 14 residues. The germline V gene encodes CDR1 SGHTA and CDR2 FQGNSA. After removal of 5 bases from V and 4 bases from J, the junction contained 4 bases not matched to a gene. CDR3 amino acids: CASSKAGGPDTQYF. CDR3 bases: TGTGCCAGCAGCAAAGCGGGGGGCCCAGATACGCAGTATTTT. The whole variable domain, remainder taken from reference TRBV7-2 and TRBJ2-3, is GAGVSQSPSNKVTEKGKDVELRCDPISGHTALYWYRQSLGQGLEFLIYFQGNSAPDKSGLPSDRFSAERTGGSVSTLTIQRTQQEDSAVYLCASSKAGGPDTQYFGPGTRLTVL.

Concerning this clonotype: It may be a read error: a sequence one base away is much more abundant. This sequence joins TRBV7-2 and TRBJ2-3; D gene uncertain. Germline lookup yields CDR1 SGHTA and CDR2 FQGNSA. This CDR3 is built from 14 residues. CDR3 DNA sequence: TGTGCCAGCAGCTCTTTCCTGAGCACAGATACGCAGAATTTT. Translated: CASSSFLSTDTQNF.

This clonotype occurred a few times. The chain employs TRBV2 and TRBJ1-2; D is uncertain. Trimming shortened V by 2 bases and J by 7 bases, and 11 bases separated the two germline ends. Germline CDR1 SNHLY, CDR2 FYNNEI. This CDR3 contains 13 residues. CDR3 in amino acids: CASSESRVGGYTF. Here the CDR3 DNA reads TGTGCCAGCAGTGAAAGCCGGGTCGGTGGCTACACCTTC.

V usage is TRBV7-3 and J usage is TRBJ2-3; 13 nucleotides match TRBD2. J was trimmed by 0 bases and V by 5 bases; bases with no gene match: 11. Germline V gene lookup returns CDR1 SGHTA and CDR2 FQGTGA. This CDR3 has 19 residues. CDR3 nucleotides: TGTGCCAGCAGCCCCTTCCCCGGGACTAGCGGGGTTAGCACAGATACGCAGTATTTT. It codes for CASSPFPGTSGVSTDTQYF.

This clonotype was recorded at least ten times. The V and J genes are TRBV12-3 or TRBV12-4 and TRBJ1-2; D gene unclear. The CDR3 extends over 11 amino acids. The V end was cut by 1 base, the J end by 11 bases, with 8 bases between. DNA for the CDR3: TGTGCCAGCAGTTTAGGGGAGGGTTACACCTTC. Translated, it gives CASSLGEGYTF.

On this clonotype itself: At one end, the junction sequence differs from germline, possibly due to a read error. The chain couples TRBV29-1 to TRBJ1-1; maybe TRBD1 (6 bases). The CDR3 loop spans 16 amino acids. CDR1 SQVTM and CDR2 ANQGSEA come from the germline V gene. As DNA, the CDR3 is TGCAGCGTTGAAGTGGAGGTCACAGGGACATACACTGAAGCTCTCTTT. Protein sequence: CSVEVEVTGTYTEALF.

This clonotype appeared a few times. The chain couples TRBV7-2 to TRBJ1-1; D call uncertain. The CDR3 runs to 13 residues. The germline gives CDR1 SGHTA, CDR2 FQGNSA. The V end lost 4 bases, the J end lost 1 base, and 7 bases lay between the germline ends. CDR3 residues: CASSSVPNTEAFF. CDR3 coding DNA: TGTGCCAGCAGCTCGGTACCGAACACTGAAGCTTTCTTT.

The V gene is TRBV29-1, the J gene TRBJ1-2; the D is unclear. Germline V gives CDR1 SQVTM, CDR2 ANQGSEA. CDR3 length: 12 residues. V lost 2 bases to trimming and J lost 3 bases, with 7 bases between them. In nucleotides, the CDR3 is TGCAGCGTTGAAAGGGCGGACTATGGCTACACCTTC. Residues: CSVERADYGYTF. Drawing the rest from reference TRBV29-1 and TRBJ1-2, the complete variable domain is SAVISQKPSRDICQRGTSLTIQCQVDSQVTMMFWYRQQPGQSLTLIATANQGSEATYESGFVIDKFPISRPNLTFSTLTVSNMSPEDSSIYLCSVERADYGYTFGSGTRLTVV.

This clonotype was counted between two and nine times. This sequence joins TRBV4-1 and TRBJ2-5; 8 nucleotides line up with TRBD2. With V trimmed by 4 bases and J by 2 bases, 6 bases remained unmatched. Per germline, CDR1 MGHRA and CDR2 YSYEKL. CDR3 length: 15 amino acids. The CDR3 spells CASSRTSGKQETQYF. The DNA of the CDR3 is TGCGCCAGCAGCCGTACTAGCGGAAAACAAGAGACCCAGTACTTC.

On this clonotype itself: A read error may account for a junction end that differs from germline. V and J are TRBV5-4 and TRBJ1-4, with 8 bases fitting TRBD1. This CDR3 is built from 15 residues. Looked up from germline, CDR1 is SGHNT and CDR2 is YYREEE (reference sequence). The chain's CDR3 is CSSSFQGASNEKLFF. Here the CDR3 DNA reads TGTTCCAGCAGCTTCCAGGGGGCTTCTAATGAAAAACTGTTTTTT.

This clonotype was detected only a few times. V gene TRBV27 combines with J gene TRBJ2-1, with 10 bases matching TRBD2. The CDR3 covers 14 residues. V lost 5 bases, J lost 2 bases, and 0 bases stayed unmatched. CDR1 and CDR2 (germline): MNHEY, SMNVEV (reference sequence). CDR3 protein: CASSSGGAYNEQFF. The CDR3 DNA is TGTGCCAGCAGTAGCGGGGGGGCCTACAATGAGCAGTTCTTC.

There are many counts of this clonotype. This chain connects TRBV7-8 to TRBJ2-1, with a weak D call TRBD2 (5 bases). With 11 bases removed from V and 7 bases from J, the gap between germline ends came to 18 bases. CDR3 length: 13 amino acids. Germline CDR1 and CDR2: SGHVS and FQNEAQ. CDR3 sequence: CAFARLASNEQFF. The CDR3 DNA reads as TGTGCCTTTGCGAGGCTAGCTTCTAATGAGCAGTTCTTC.

The chain employs TRBV12-5 and TRBJ1-2, with D perhaps matching TRBD1 (5 bases). The CDR3 has 14 residues. Trimming cost V 6 bases and J 6 bases, with 17 bases left between them. The germline V gene encodes CDR1 LGHNT and CDR2 FRNRAP. The CDR3: CASGEDSRSDGYTF. In DNA, the CDR3 is TGTGCTAGTGGAGAAGACAGCCGCTCTGATGGCTACACCTTC.

The V and J genes are TRBV19 and TRBJ2-4; D could derive from TRBD1 or TRBD2 (5 bases each). This CDR3 region has 16 residues. Germline V gene sequence: CDR1 LNHDA, CDR2 SQIVND (reference sequence). V lost 8 bases, J lost 0 bases, and 17 bases lay in between. The CDR3 bases are TGTGCCAGTTCGGGGCCGGGACCCCTAGCCAAAAACATTCAGTACTTC. The encoded protein is CASSGPGPLAKNIQYF. Using reference TRBV19 and TRBJ2-4 for the parts outside the CDR3, the full variable domain is DGGITQSPKYLFRKEGQNVTLSCEQNLNHDAMYWYRQDPGQGLRLIYYSQIVNDFQKGDIAEGYSVSREKKESFPLTVTSAQKNPTAFYLCASSGPGPLAKNIQYFGAGTRLSVL.

V usage is TRBV6-5 and J usage is TRBJ1-1; TRBD1 agrees at 7 bases. V shed 6 bases, J shed 2 bases, and the junction held 18 bases outside the gene matches. The germline V gene has CDR1 MNHEY and CDR2 SVGAGI. The CDR3 covers 18 residues. CDR3 sequence (DNA): TGTGCCAGCAGGAAAATAGGGACAGCAATAGGGGAAAACACTGAAGCTTTCTTT. Translating gives CASRKIGTAIGENTEAFF.

This clonotype was counted a few times. The chain uses TRBV5-4 and TRBJ1-4; possible D gene TRBD1, 5 bases. The germline gives CDR1 SGHNT, CDR2 YYREEE (reference sequence). V was pared by 1 base and J by 8 bases, with 9 bases between. The CDR3 loop spans 13 amino acids. For the CDR3, the DNA is TGTGCCAGCAGCTTGTGGGGCCGGGAAAAACTGTTTTTT. Translation: CASSLWGREKLFF.

This clonotype was recorded many times. The V gene is TRBV7-2, the J gene TRBJ1-1, with a weak D call TRBD1 (5 bases). In germline, CDR1 is SGHTA, CDR2 FQGNSA. The CDR3 is 14 residues long. Trimming left V 5 bases short and J 3 bases short, with 13 bases between. The CDR3 spells CASSKDSLYTEAFF. Written as DNA, the CDR3 is TGTGCCAGCAGCAAAGACAGCCTATACACTGAAGCTTTCTTT.

This clonotype was seen a few times. J is TRBJ1-2 and V is TRBV27; weak D call: TRBD1 (6 bases). This CDR3 region has 13 residues. The germline V gene encodes CDR1 MNHEY and CDR2 SMNVEV (reference sequence). Trimming left V 5 bases short and J 3 bases short, with 10 bases between. The CDR3: CASSAQGYYGYTF. CDR3 sequence (DNA): TGTGCCAGCAGTGCACAGGGTTACTATGGCTACACCTTC.

The chain carries TRBV2 and TRBJ2-3; a weak D match, TRBD1 (6 bases). The CDR3 runs 17 residues. Germline V gene data show CDR1 as SNHLY and CDR2 as FYNNEI. Trimming removed 6 bases at V and 2 bases at J, with 21 bases between. The CDR3 nucleotides read TGTGCCAGCAGGATCTGGACAGACCCGAGACCCACAGATACGCAGTATTTT. Its protein is CASRIWTDPRPTDTQYF.

This clonotype was recorded at least ten times. The genes are TRBV7-2 and TRBJ2-3, with 9 positions matching TRBD2. V lost 1 base and J lost 2; bases outside the gene matches: 4. This CDR3 contains 16 residues. From germline, CDR1 is SGHTA and CDR2 FQGNSA. CDR3 in DNA: TGTGCCAGCAGCTTAGAAGCGGGGGGCTTCACAGATACGCAGTATTTT. It is translated as CASSLEAGGFTDTQYF.

The gene calls are TRBV5-6 and TRBJ2-3; the D call may be TRBD1 or TRBD2 (5 bases each). The V end was cut by 2 bases, the J end by 4 bases, with 14 bases between. Germline-derived CDR1 and CDR2 are SGHDT and YYEEEE. CDR3 length equals 15 residues. In DNA form, the CDR3 reads TGTGCCAGCAGCTTTCGAGGGGTTGGTGCAGATACGCAGTATTTT. This encodes CASSFRGVGADTQYF.

V and J are TRBV19 and TRBJ1-5, with D hard to call. The V and J ends lost 4 bases and 2 bases respectively, with 12 bases between them. Per the germline V gene, CDR1 is LNHDA and CDR2 is SQIVND (reference sequence). The CDR3 loop spans 15 amino acids. CDR3 DNA: TGTGCCAGTAGTAACGGGGTAAGAGGCAATCAGCCCCAGCATTTT. It is translated as CASSNGVRGNQPQHF.

As for this clonotype: This CDR3 is missing its conserved last phenylalanine or tryptophan, likely due to a read error. The rearrangement links TRBV7-2 to TRBJ1-1; TRBD1 is a possible D gene (5 bases). The CDR3 extends over 15 amino acids. Germline V gene sequence: CDR1 SGHTA, CDR2 FQGNSA. The CDR3: CASILPPGRNTEAFC. The CDR3 DNA follows: TGTGCCAGCATCTTACCGCCAGGGAGGAACACTGAAGCTTTCTGT.